This paragraph covers one T cell receptor beta chain sequence. The antigen this receptor binds is unknown. No base quality values were provided; no much bigger clone lies one nucleotide off. From the germline V gene, CDR1 is SNHLY and CDR2 is FYNNEI. Reading from cysteine to phenylalanine, the CDR3 counts 18 amino acids. CDR3 DNA only is kept here, 54 bases in frame from base 1. Ends trimmed: V by 0 bases, J by 4 bases; bases unmatched to a gene: 9. Whole blood was collected in K2EDTA tubes by collaborating institutions according to the institutions' own protocols. For TCRbeta analysis, collaborator samples were shipped as frozen whole blood, as isolated PBMCs, or as DNA extracted from either sample type. The sample is drawn from a study of blood T cell repertoires in COVID-19 (dated by TCRdb to the early 2020s). Some background on the complete study: Collaborator samples came from the United States, Italy and Spain and covered acute and convalescent phases of COVID-19. Subjects who had been exposed to COVID-19, were actively infected with it, or had recovered from it provided the deeply sampled blood TCRbeta repertoires that made up the dataset. A freely available public database, intended as a resource for researchers studying the immune response to SARS-CoV-2, is where the repertoires were released. The samples were drawn from the first 160 participants of the ongoing ImmuneRACE study and from 1,254 subjects provided by 6 global collaborators. Where available, HLA class I and class II types were obtained from metadata supplied by the sample provider rather than from assay-based typing. The material from the prospective study consisted of cDNA or gDNA derived from T cells, B-cell-depleted T cells, or PBMCs. Sample metadata almost always included a de-identified subject ID, COVID-19 status, age in years and sex.

TCRbeta CDR3 regions were amplified from genomic DNA by means of the immunoSEQ Assay, a bias-controlled multiplex PCR. As for the original processing: Within the assay, amplification of reference gene primers was used to estimate how many nucleated cells each sample contained. To quantify the absolute abundance of each unique TCRbeta CDR3 rearrangement, sequence reads were collapsed and filtered. Productive Simpson clonality was computed per sample as the square root of Simpson's diversity index over productive rearrangements. The source is immuneACCESS, and TCRdb retained only in-frame sequences with V and J called. Part of the clones is not carried over; for the studies checked, unresolved V genes explain less than half of this, and the remainder is unexplained. The V and J calls and clone size are taken from that table; D and trimming were inferred from the DNA. A total of roughly 360,000 clones appear in this sample, roughly 86% of them only once. Clones ranked in the top ten supply 0.85% to 1.3% of the sample.

What the study reported, not specific to this receptor: The quantity of clinical and demographic metadata differed by source and by participant and was supplied without curation.

The receptor comes from a human donor with acute or convalescent COVID-19. The donor label of this sample is uncertain. The sample consisted of peripheral blood. The chain joins TRBV2 to TRBJ2-1; a stretch of 10 junction bases matches TRBD2. The CDR3 is CASSEAGLAGVGYNEQFF. The nucleotide sequence is given as TGTGCCAGCAGTGAAGCTGGGCTAGCGGGAGTAGGGTACAATGAGCAGTTCTTC.